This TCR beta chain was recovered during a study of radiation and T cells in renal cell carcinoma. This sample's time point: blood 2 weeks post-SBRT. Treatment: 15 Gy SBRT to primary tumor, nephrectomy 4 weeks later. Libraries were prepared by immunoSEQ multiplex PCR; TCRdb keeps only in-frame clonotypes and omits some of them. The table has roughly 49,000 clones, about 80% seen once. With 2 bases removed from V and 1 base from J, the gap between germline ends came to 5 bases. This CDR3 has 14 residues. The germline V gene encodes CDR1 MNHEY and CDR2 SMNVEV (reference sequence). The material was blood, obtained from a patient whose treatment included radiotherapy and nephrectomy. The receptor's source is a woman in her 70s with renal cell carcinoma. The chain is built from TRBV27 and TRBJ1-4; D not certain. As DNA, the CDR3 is TGTGCCAGCAGTTTAGCCGGAACTAATGAAAAACTGTTTTTT. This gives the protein CASSLAGTNEKLFF. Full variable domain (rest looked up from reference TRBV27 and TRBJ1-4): EAQVTQNPRYLITVTGKKLTVTCSQNMNHEYMSWYRQDPGLGLRQIYYSMNVEVTDKGDVPEGYKVSRKEKRNFPLILESPSPNQTSLYFCASSLAGTNEKLFFGSGTQLSVL.